Listed here are 14 T cell receptor beta chains from one sample, sequenced in a study of long-term antiretroviral therapy in people with HIV. Survey-level resolution applied to immunoSEQ assay v3.0. Clones were sequenced by immunoSEQ multiplex PCR, and TCRdb holds only the in-frame ones, with some missing. Of roughly 32,000 clones in the sample, 65% to 90% were seen once. Sequencing was performed on unsorted PBMCs, taken about 3.4 years after starting antiretroviral therapy. The receptor source for this set is a man between 18 and 35 years old with HIV.

This sequence joins TRBV12-5 and TRBJ2-2; D gene uncertain. The CDR3 totals 12 residues. V shed 1 base and J shed 7 bases, with 4 bases lying between them. The germline gives CDR1 LGHNT, CDR2 FRNRAP. The DNA for the CDR3 is TGTGCTAGTGGTTTGGGGGGCGGGGAGCTGTTTTTT. Translation gives CASGLGGGELFF.

This clone was recorded only once. The chain couples TRBV5-1 to TRBJ2-5, with 10 bases that match TRBD1. Unmatched junction bases numbered 2, after V lost 3 bases and J lost 3 bases. The CDR3 has 14 residues. CDR1 and CDR2 (germline): SGHRS, YFSETQ. The CDR3: CASSSGQGKETQYF. The CDR3 DNA is TGCGCCAGCAGCTCGGGACAGGGGAAAGAGACCCAGTACTTC.

The genes are TRBV7-6 and TRBJ1-1; D ambiguous. CDR1 and CDR2 (germline): SGHVS, FNYEAQ. The V gene lost 5 bases and the J gene lost 7 bases, with 20 bases spanning the gap. This CDR3 has 15 amino acids. CDR3 in amino acids: CASSPVKYSEFEAFF. CDR3 sequence (DNA): TGTGCCAGCAGCCCGGTTAAGTATTCAGAATTTGAAGCTTTCTTT. Supplemented by reference TRBV7-6 and TRBJ1-1, the full variable domain reads GAGVSQSPRYKVTKRGQDVALRCDPISGHVSLYWYRQALGQGPEFLTYFNYEAQQDKSGLPNDRFSAERPEGSISTLTIQRTEQRDSAMYRCASSPVKYSEFEAFFGQGTRLTVV.

The chain has TRBV7-9 and TRBJ2-7; maybe TRBD2 (5 bases). This CDR3 has 15 amino acids. The ends were cut back, 0 bases at V and 2 bases at J, with 11 bases in the middle. CDR1 and CDR2 (germline): SEHNR, FQNEAQ (reference sequence). The CDR3 DNA is TGTGCCAGCAGCTTAGCATTCGGGAAAGCCTACGAGCAGTACTTC. This encodes CASSLAFGKAYEQYF.

The chain combines TRBV25-1 with TRBJ2-5, with TRBD2 as a possible D gene (5 bases). V gave up 7 bases and J gave up 4 bases, with 22 bases separating them. There are 16 residues in the CDR3. Per germline, CDR1 MGHDK and CDR2 SYGVNS. The CDR3 protein is CASTYAPSGIGETQYF. The CDR3 DNA sequence: TGTGCCAGCACCTACGCCCCATCGGGGATCGGAGAGACCCAGTACTTC.

The rearrangement joins TRBV11-2 to TRBJ2-1; D uncertain. The CDR3 contains 13 residues. V lost 1 base, J lost 7 bases, and 8 bases lay in between. Germline-derived CDR1 and CDR2 are SGHAT and FQNNGV. CDR3 sequence: CASSLGYGNEQFF. The DNA of the CDR3 is TGTGCCAGCAGCTTAGGGTATGGAAATGAGCAGTTCTTC.

V usage is TRBV5-1 and J usage is TRBJ1-2; 10 positions match TRBD1. Germline CDR1 and CDR2: SGHRS and YFSETQ. The CDR3 runs 14 residues. Trimming took 3 bases from V and 7 from J; bases not matched to a gene: 6. CDR3 amino acids: CASSYDRGQGGYTF. The CDR3 DNA is TGCGCCAGCAGCTATGACAGGGGGCAAGGTGGCTACACCTTC. The full variable domain, in which reference TRBV5-1 and TRBJ1-2 provide the parts outside the CDR3, is KAGVTQTPRYLIKTRGQQVTLSCSPISGHRSVSWYQQTPGQGLQFLFEYFSETQRNKGNFPGRFSGRQFSNSRSEMNVSTLELGDSALYLCASSYDRGQGGYTFGSGTRLTVV.

As DNA, the CDR3 is TGTGCCAGTAGTCCAGCGGGAGGTCTAAGCAATGAGCAGTTCTTC. Translating it yields CASSPAGGLSNEQFF. The rearrangement joins TRBV19 to TRBJ2-1, with 9 bases matching TRBD2. V lost 5 bases to trimming and J lost 6 bases; unmatched junction nucleotides: 8. The CDR3 length is 15 residues. Germline CDR1 and CDR2: LNHDA and SQIVND (reference sequence).

The chain recombines TRBV10-1 with TRBJ2-3; 7 bases fit TRBD1. CDR3 length equals 16 residues. With 2 bases clipped from V and 3 bases from J, the junction kept 8 bases outside the gene matches. Germline V lookup: CDR1 WNHNN, CDR2 SYGVQD (reference sequence). CDR3 residues: CASSELKGAVTDTQYF. CDR3 nucleotides: TGCGCCAGCAGTGAGCTCAAGGGGGCAGTTACAGATACGCAGTATTTT.

The gene calls are TRBV19 and TRBJ1-5; D is unresolved. CDR3 length: 12 amino acids. The V gene's germline CDR1 is LNHDA and CDR2 SQIVND (reference sequence). The ends were cut back, 4 bases at V and 7 bases at J, with 8 bases in the middle. CDR3: CASSKQGQPQHF. The CDR3 region has the DNA TGTGCCAGTAGTAAGCAAGGCCAGCCCCAGCATTTT.

The rearrangement uses TRBV9 and TRBJ2-5, with unresolved D. V lost 0 bases, J lost 2 bases, and 8 bases lay in between. The germline gives CDR1 SGDLS, CDR2 YYNGEE. This CDR3 spans 14 amino acids. Written as DNA, the CDR3 is TGTGCCAGCAGCGTAGGAGGCCAGCAAGAGACCCAGTACTTC. Encoded protein: CASSVGGQQETQYF.

The chain combines TRBV12-5 with TRBJ2-7; tentative D call: TRBD2 (6 bases). This CDR3 has 16 amino acids. Trimming pared 1 base from V and 0 bases from J, leaving 13 bases between. Germline V gene sequence: CDR1 LGHNT, CDR2 FRNRAP. The CDR3 nucleotides read TGTGCTAGTGGTTTGGCTTTAGCGGAAAGCTCCTACGAGCAGTACTTC. Its translation is CASGLALAESSYEQYF.

The rearrangement joins TRBV10-3 to TRBJ1-6; TRBD1 might be the D (5 bases). Trimming took 6 bases from V and 6 from J, leaving 12 bases between them. Germline-derived CDR1 and CDR2 are ENHRY and SYGVKD. The CDR3 extends over 14 amino acids. CDR3 nucleotides: TGTGCCATCAGGGCGACAGACCGTAATTCACCCCTCCACTTT. This encodes CAIRATDRNSPLHF.

The chain couples TRBV5-4 to TRBJ2-7; 8 bases align to TRBD2. Germline loops: CDR1 SGHNT, CDR2 YYREEE (reference sequence). This CDR3 region has 13 residues. J gave up 3 bases and V 3 bases, and 2 bases lay outside the gene matches. CDR3 sequence: CASSSGLDYEQYF. For the CDR3, the DNA is TGTGCCAGCAGCTCGGGACTAGACTACGAGCAGTACTTC.